These 9 T cell receptor beta chains were all obtained from the same sample, sequenced in a study of blood T cell repertoires in COVID-19. TCRdb's copy holds only in-frame clones and misses some; the assay was immunoSEQ multiplex PCR. Of some 200,000 clones in the sample, around four fifths were seen once. Sample: peripheral blood. These receptors were collected from a woman aged 80 or over with COVID-19, enrolled during active disease.

The chain recombines TRBV7-9 with TRBJ1-5, with D perhaps TRBD1 (6 bases). V lost 5 bases and J lost 2, with 13 bases in between. The CDR3 contains 15 residues. The germline CDR1 and CDR2 sequences are SEHNR and FQNEAQ (reference sequence). This chain's CDR3 is CASSPQGAGNQPQHF. CDR3 DNA: TGTGCCAGCAGCCCACAGGGTGCGGGCAATCAGCCCCAGCATTTT.

V is TRBV5-1 and J is TRBJ2-3; 10 nucleotides align to TRBD2. Germline CDR1 reads SGHRS; CDR2 reads YFSETQ. The CDR3 is 15 residues long. After removal of 4 bases from V and 4 bases from J, the junction contained 6 bases not matched to a gene. The CDR3 sequence is CASSPTSGESDTQYF. DNA of the CDR3: TGCGCCAGCAGCCCAACTAGCGGGGAATCAGATACGCAGTATTTT.

This clone was picked up a small number of times. The chain joins TRBV2 to TRBJ1-1; 8 bases agree with TRBD1. Germline V gene lookup returns CDR1 SNHLY and CDR2 FYNNEI. This CDR3 region has 16 residues. The ends lost 2 bases at V and 3 bases at J; junction bases unmatched: 8. CDR3 sequence: CASSEKTGVPDTEAFF. The DNA of the CDR3 is TGTGCCAGCAGTGAAAAGACAGGGGTTCCGGACACTGAAGCTTTCTTT.

The chain has TRBV5-4 and TRBJ2-3; D remains unclear. With 3 bases removed from V and 2 bases from J, the gap between germline ends came to 13 bases. Germline V CDR1 and CDR2: SGHNT, YYREEE (reference sequence). The CDR3 spans 15 residues. The CDR3 here is CASSSRWVYTDTQYF. The CDR3, as DNA: TGTGCCAGCAGCTCGCGGTGGGTGTACACAGATACGCAGTATTTT.

This clone occurred once. The rearrangement joins TRBV5-1 to TRBJ2-2; TRBD2 matches 7 bases. CDR1 SGHRS and CDR2 YFSETQ come from the germline V gene. The CDR3 runs to 16 residues. J lost 6 bases, V lost 3 bases, and 11 bases had no gene match. The CDR3 reads CASSYRGGASSGELFF. In DNA, the CDR3 is TGCGCCAGCAGCTACCGCGGGGGAGCCTCATCCGGGGAGCTGTTTTTT.

The rearrangement uses TRBV28 and TRBJ2-7; possible D gene TRBD2, 6 bases. This CDR3 contains 17 residues. CDR1 and CDR2 (germline): MDHEN, SYDVKM. V shed 4 bases and J shed 6 bases, with 25 bases lying between them. In nucleotides, the CDR3 is TGTGCCAGCAGTTACATGGCGGGGTCCCTAACAATAAGCGAGCAGTACTTC. This encodes CASSYMAGSLTISEQYF.

The gene calls are TRBV30 and TRBJ1-2, with D possibly TRBD1 on 6 matching bases. CDR1 and CDR2 (germline): GTSNPN, SVGIG (reference sequence). The CDR3 length is 13 residues. V was cut by 2 bases and J by 4 bases, with 11 bases left in between. The DNA for the CDR3 is TGTGCCTGGAGTACGACAGGCCCCTATGGCTACACCTTC. It encodes CAWSTTGPYGYTF.

This sequence joins TRBV6-2 or TRBV6-3 and TRBJ2-3, with 8 positions matching TRBD2. Germline values: CDR1 MNHEY, CDR2 SVGEGT. J was trimmed by 1 base and V by 4 bases; bases with no gene match: 7. This CDR3 has 16 residues. CDR3 coding DNA: TGTGCCAGCAGTTTCGCTCTTAGCGGGGGCACAGATACGCAGTATTTT. Translating it yields CASSFALSGGTDTQYF.

The gene calls are TRBV4-1 and TRBJ2-1; tentative D call: TRBD1 (5 bases). This CDR3 is 15 amino acids long. Germline V gene data show CDR1 as MGHRA and CDR2 as YSYEKL. V was pared by 0 bases and J by 6 bases, with 12 bases between. CDR3 in amino acids: CASSQEGTGRNEQFF. The CDR3 nucleotides read TGCGCCAGCAGCCAAGAGGGAACAGGTCGCAATGAGCAGTTCTTC.